This TCR beta chain is drawn from a study of shared clonotypes between healthy human individuals. Study-level information: Plates per donor: three CD4 naive, three CD4 memory, two CD8 naive, one CD8 memory.

The study's findings and limits: It was observed that 5% to 6.5% of naive CD4 clonotypes were shared across several donors.

V lost 5 bases and J lost 0, with 5 bases in between. The length of the CDR3 is 12 residues. CDR1 is GTSNPN and CDR2 is SVGIG in the germline V gene (reference sequence). Every immunoSEQ plate was one replicate of a subset's evenly spread DNA. Sorted-subset replicate PCR reactions were performed with about 190 ng DNA, corresponding to about 32,000 T cell genomes. Profiling relied on immunoSEQ multiplex PCR, and the TCRdb table lists in-frame clones only, not all of them. This table has around 2,000,000 clones, 90% to 95% appearing once. Concerning this clone: The target antigen is unknown. This same CDR3 is encoded by further DNA sequences in the sample.

The specimen was naive CD4+ T cells sorted from blood. As for subset: CD45RA+ positively selected. The chain uses TRBV30 and TRBJ1-3; no clear D. The receptor's source is a man between 18 and 29 years old in good health. CDR3 sequence reads: CAWGGSGNTIYF. CDR3 sequence (DNA): TGTGCCTGGGGAGGCTCTGGAAACACCATATATTTT.